The 5 T cell receptor beta chains reported below all come from one sample, sequenced in a study of T-cell reconstitution after alpha-beta-depleted transplantation in children. The TCRbeta library was prepared with unique molecular identifiers. Via MiXCR, TCRdb re-called the PCR reads, giving one row per CDR3 protein. Of roughly 100,000 distinct CDR3 sequences listed, about 6% are singletons. The input for sequencing was PBMCs, mostly from graft donor cells, taken 60 days after TCRalphabeta/CD19-depleted stem cell transplant. These receptors all come from a female patient aged 2 to 10 who had a stem cell transplant for Fanconi anemia, so the T cells may come from the graft donor.

This clonotype was detected many times. The rearrangement joins TRBV3-1 to TRBJ1-1, with D perhaps TRBD1 (5 bases). The CDR3 loop spans 13 amino acids. V was cut by 4 bases and J by 10 bases, with 16 bases left in between. CDR1 is LGHDT and CDR2 is YNNKEL in the germline V gene (reference sequence). The CDR3 coding sequence is TGTGCCAGCAGCCGGGACCTTCTCCGGGCAGCTTTCTTT. This gives the protein CASSRDLLRAAFF.

This clonotype has a count of ten or more. This chain joins TRBV5-1 and TRBJ2-3; TRBD2 matches 16 bases. Per germline, CDR1 SGHRS and CDR2 YFSETQ. V was clipped by 3 bases and J by 7 bases; unmatched bases: 11. The CDR3 covers 18 residues. In DNA form, the CDR3 reads TGCGCCAGCAGCTCGCCGACGGGACTAGCGGGAGGGCCGAATACGCAGTATTTT. It yields the protein CASSSPTGLAGGPNTQYF.

This clonotype was detected ten times or more. V and J are TRBV28 and TRBJ2-5, with TRBD1 matching 7 bases. J was trimmed by 2 bases and V by 5 bases; bases with no gene match: 5. The CDR3 runs to 14 residues. Germline values: CDR1 MDHEN, CDR2 SYDVKM. The CDR3 nucleotides read TGTGCCAGCAGTCTCGACAGGGTTCAAGAGACCCAGTACTTC. Translation: CASSLDRVQETQYF.

A few counts support this clonotype. The rearrangement joins TRBV28 to TRBJ1-5, with 9 nucleotides matching TRBD1. The germline gives CDR1 MDHEN, CDR2 SYDVKM. This CDR3 is built from 15 residues. V was pared by 7 bases and J by 4 bases, with 8 bases of the junction left unmatched. CDR3 region: CASTLGDRGNQPQHF. Here the CDR3 DNA reads TGTGCCAGCACCCTTGGTGACAGGGGGAATCAGCCCCAGCATTTT.

The chain uses TRBV28 and TRBJ2-7, with 8 bases that match TRBD1. Looked up from germline, CDR1 is MDHEN and CDR2 is SYDVKM. J lost 2 bases, V lost 5 bases, and 14 bases had no gene match. This CDR3 contains 17 residues. CDR3 protein: CASSPLHPGQGTYEQYF. For the CDR3, the DNA is TGTGCCAGCAGTCCGCTCCACCCTGGACAGGGCACCTACGAGCAGTACTTC.